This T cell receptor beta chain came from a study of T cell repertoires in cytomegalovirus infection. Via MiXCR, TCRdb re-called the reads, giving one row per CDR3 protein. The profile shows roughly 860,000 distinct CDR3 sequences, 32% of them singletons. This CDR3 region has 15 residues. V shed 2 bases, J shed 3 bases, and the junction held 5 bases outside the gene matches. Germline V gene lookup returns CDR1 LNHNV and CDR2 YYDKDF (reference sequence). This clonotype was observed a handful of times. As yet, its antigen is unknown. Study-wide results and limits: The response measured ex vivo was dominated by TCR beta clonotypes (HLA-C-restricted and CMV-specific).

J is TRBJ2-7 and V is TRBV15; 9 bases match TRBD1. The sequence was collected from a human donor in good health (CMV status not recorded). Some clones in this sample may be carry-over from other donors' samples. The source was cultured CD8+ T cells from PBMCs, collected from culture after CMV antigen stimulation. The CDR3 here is CATSRLGTGLYEQYF. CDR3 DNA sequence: TGTGCCACCAGCAGACTCGGGACAGGGCTCTACGAGCAGTACTTC.